These 19 T cell receptor beta chains were sequenced from one sample in a study of blood T cell repertoires in COVID-19. Clones were sequenced by immunoSEQ multiplex PCR, and TCRdb holds only the in-frame ones, with some missing. The repertoire holds fewer than 300,000 clones, approximately 91% seen once, with approximately 2.4% in the top ten. The sequenced material came from PBMCs or T cells enriched from blood (not recorded which). These receptors were obtained from a woman aged 40 to 50 with acute COVID-19.

The V gene is TRBV28, the J gene TRBJ2-3; a possible D gene is TRBD1 (6 bases). The germline CDR1 and CDR2 sequences are MDHEN and SYDVKM. The CDR3 totals 14 residues. Deletions cut 6 bases from V and 2 bases from J, with 12 bases between. CDR3 nucleotides: TGTGCCAGCAGGTCTACAGGGTTCACAGATACGCAGTATTTT. It codes for CASRSTGFTDTQYF.

This clone was observed a few times. The rearrangement uses TRBV6-2 or TRBV6-3 and TRBJ2-1; no definite D call. The CDR3 covers 12 residues. The ends were cut back, 3 bases at V and 7 bases at J, with 7 bases in the middle. The germline V gene has CDR1 MNHEY and CDR2 SVGEGT. CDR3 coding DNA: TGTGCCAGCAGTTATTCCAATAATGAGCAGTTCTTC. This codes for CASSYSNNEQFF.

The sample holds one count of this clone. The rearrangement links TRBV3-1 (or the pseudogene TRBV3-2) to TRBJ1-1; D is unclear. This CDR3 is 14 amino acids long. V gave up 4 bases and J gave up 1 base, with 10 bases separating them. Germline loops: CDR1 LGHDT, CDR2 YNNKEL (reference sequence). Here the CDR3 reads CASSPPGKNTEAFF. DNA of the CDR3: TGTGCCAGCAGCCCCCCGGGGAAGAACACTGAAGCTTTCTTT.

This clone is a singleton in its sample. V and J are TRBV5-1 and TRBJ1-4; D not resolved. The V gene's germline CDR1 is SGHRS and CDR2 YFSETQ. Trimming took off 4 bases at V and 2 bases at J, with 15 bases between the two ends. CDR3 length: 16 residues. CDR3 protein: CASSRDRAGTNEKLFF. Here the CDR3 DNA reads TGCGCCAGCAGCCGGGATCGGGCGGGTACTAATGAAAAACTGTTTTTT.

This clone was seen once. This chain joins TRBV30 and TRBJ2-4, with D possibly matching TRBD1 (5 bases). The germline V gene encodes CDR1 GTSNPN and CDR2 SVGIG (reference sequence). Trimming left V 1 base short and J 5 bases short, with 12 bases between. The CDR3 is 14 amino acids. CDR3 in amino acids: CAWSGAGLQNIQYF. CDR3 DNA sequence: TGTGCCTGGAGTGGGGCAGGGCTCCAAAACATTCAGTACTTC.

The chain uses TRBV3-1 (or the pseudogene TRBV3-2) and TRBJ1-1; D is uncertain. Germline CDR1 reads LGHDT; CDR2 reads YNNKEL (reference sequence). CDR3 length: 12 residues. Trimming left V 3 bases short and J 3 bases short, with 5 bases between. CDR3 sequence reads: CASSHSDTEAFF. CDR3 DNA sequence: TGTGCCAGCAGCCATTCGGACACTGAAGCTTTCTTT.

The count of this clone is one. The genes are TRBV2 and TRBJ1-1; 7 bases match TRBD1. This CDR3 is 13 amino acids long. V trimming: 7 bases; J trimming: 4 bases; junction bases outside the gene matches: 6. Germline CDR1 SNHLY, CDR2 FYNNEI. DNA of the CDR3: TGTGCCAGCAACCCTCAGGGGGTCACTGAAGCTTTCTTT. Encoded protein: CASNPQGVTEAFF.

In this sample, this clone turned up a few times. V is TRBV19 and J is TRBJ1-2, with TRBD1 identical over 9 bases. Germline V gene data show CDR1 as LNHDA and CDR2 as SQIVND (reference sequence). V gave up 6 bases and J gave up 7 bases; unmatched junction bases: 9. The CDR3 sequence is 14 residues long. The CDR3 loop reads CASRFRDRVVGYTF. The CDR3 DNA sequence: TGTGCCAGTAGGTTCCGGGACAGGGTAGTTGGCTACACCTTC.

A single count supports this clone. The gene calls are TRBV7-2 and TRBJ1-2; D might be TRBD1 (5 bases). Deletions cut 2 bases from V and 6 bases from J, with 13 bases between. Germline V CDR1 and CDR2: SGHTA, FQGNSA. The CDR3 has 14 residues. CDR3 DNA sequence: TGTGCCAGCAGCTTAAGGAACAGGCCCGATGGCTACACCTTC. It codes for CASSLRNRPDGYTF.

The chain joins TRBV9 to TRBJ1-2, with D perhaps TRBD1 (5 bases). Germline CDR1 is SGDLS and CDR2 is YYNGEE. This CDR3 has 13 residues. V was cut by 0 bases and J by 13 bases, with 16 bases left in between. CDR3 protein: CASSVGGTGSSTF. CDR3 coding DNA: TGTGCCAGCAGCGTAGGAGGAACAGGTTCGTCCACCTTC.

The chain is built from TRBV7-2 and TRBJ2-5, with TRBD2 identical over 9 bases. V was clipped by 5 bases and J by 5 bases; unmatched bases: 12. CDR1 SGHTA and CDR2 FQGNSA come from the germline V gene. This CDR3 is 16 amino acids long. Here the CDR3 DNA reads TGTGCCAGCAGCACCTTTGGCGGGGGGGCCTTGGAGACCCAGTACTTC. Translation gives CASSTFGGGALETQYF.

The gene calls are TRBV6-6 and TRBJ1-5; maybe TRBD1 (5 bases). The CDR3 extends over 15 amino acids. Trimming removed 2 bases from V and 7 bases from J, with 15 bases in between. From germline, CDR1 is MNHNY and CDR2 SVGAGI (reference sequence). The CDR3: CASSYRDPAGQPQHF. CDR3 DNA sequence: TGTGCCAGCAGTTACCGGGACCCGGCGGGGCAGCCCCAGCATTTT.

The chain is built from TRBV7-3 and TRBJ2-3; possibly TRBD2 for D (5 bases). The CDR3 has 14 residues. The V gene's germline CDR1 is SGHTA and CDR2 FQGTGA. Trimming took 2 bases from V and 6 from J, leaving 12 bases between them. The CDR3 DNA is TGTGCCAGCAGCTTACGAGGTAGCGCGGATACGCAGTATTTT. Amino acids: CASSLRGSADTQYF.

This clone was seen a few times. The gene calls are TRBV6-1 and TRBJ1-2, with D uncertain. CDR3 length: 11 residues. V lost 2 bases and J lost 8, with 6 bases in between. Germline V gene data show CDR1 as MNHNS and CDR2 as SASEGT. CDR3 in amino acids: CASSEWRGYTF. CDR3 nucleotide sequence: TGTGCCAGCAGTGAATGGAGGGGCTACACCTTC.

The rearrangement links TRBV6-2 or TRBV6-3 to TRBJ1-1; perhaps TRBD1 as D (6 bases). V lost 2 bases and J 5 bases, leaving 12 bases between the germline ends. The CDR3 is 14 amino acids. CDR1 is MNHEY and CDR2 is SVGEGT in the germline V gene. CDR3 sequence reads: CASSYGGPQTEAFF. CDR3 coding DNA: TGTGCCAGCAGTTACGGGGGCCCGCAGACTGAAGCTTTCTTT.

The chain recombines TRBV7-9 with TRBJ1-3, with D possibly being TRBD1 (5 bases). V was shortened by 5 bases and J by 0 bases, with 14 bases between the two germline ends. The CDR3 sequence is 16 residues long. Germline V gene sequence: CDR1 SEHNR, CDR2 FQNEAQ (reference sequence). DNA of the CDR3: TGTGCCAGCAGCGAAACGGACACTAACTCTGGAAACACCATATATTTT. This gives the protein CASSETDTNSGNTIYF.

The J gene is TRBJ1-1, the V gene TRBV7-2, with D perhaps matching TRBD1 (6 bases). From germline, CDR1 is SGHTA and CDR2 FQGNSA. V was pared by 4 bases and J by 5 bases, with 14 bases between. The CDR3 totals 14 residues. The CDR3 protein is CASSSQGRRTEAFF. DNA for the CDR3: TGTGCCAGCAGCTCCCAGGGGAGAAGGACTGAAGCTTTCTTT.

The chain combines TRBV27 with TRBJ1-1; 7 nucleotides align to TRBD1. Germline CDR1 is MNHEY and CDR2 is SMNVEV (reference sequence). J was trimmed by 1 base and V by 1 base; bases with no gene match: 12. The CDR3 sequence is 18 residues long. CDR3: CASSLFGRDSVTNTEAFF. The CDR3 coding sequence is TGTGCCAGCAGTTTATTCGGCCGGGACAGTGTTACGAACACTGAAGCTTTCTTT.

This clone was detected a few times. J is TRBJ2-7 and V is TRBV5-6; tentatively, D is TRBD1 (5 bases). The CDR3 runs to 13 residues. Germline V gives CDR1 SGHDT, CDR2 YYEEEE. V gave up 3 bases and J gave up 0 bases, with 7 bases separating them. The DNA of the CDR3 is TGTGCCAGCAGCTCAGACAGCTCCTACGAGCAGTACTTC. Translated: CASSSDSSYEQYF.